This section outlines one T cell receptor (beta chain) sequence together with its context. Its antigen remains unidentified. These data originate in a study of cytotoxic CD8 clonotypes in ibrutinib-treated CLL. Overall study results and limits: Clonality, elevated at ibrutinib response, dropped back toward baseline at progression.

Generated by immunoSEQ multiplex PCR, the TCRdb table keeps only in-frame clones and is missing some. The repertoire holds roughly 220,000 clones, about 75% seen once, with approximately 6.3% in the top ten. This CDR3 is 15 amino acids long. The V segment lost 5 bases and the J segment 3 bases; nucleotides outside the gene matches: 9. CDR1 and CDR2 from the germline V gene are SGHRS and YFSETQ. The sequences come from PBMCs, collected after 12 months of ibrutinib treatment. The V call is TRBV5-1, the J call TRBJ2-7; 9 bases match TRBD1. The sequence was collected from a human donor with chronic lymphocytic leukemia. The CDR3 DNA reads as TGCGCCAGCAGACTTGGGACAGGGAACTACTACGAGCAGTACTTC. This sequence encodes CASRLGTGNYYEQYF.